This T cell receptor beta chain was sequenced in a study of T cell changes during pregnancy in multiple sclerosis. Clones were read by immunoSEQ multiplex PCR, and TCRdb kept only the in-frame ones, dropping some. This table holds tens of thousands of clones, around nine tenths found once. This CDR3 spans 13 amino acids. With 6 bases removed from V and 8 bases from J, the gap between germline ends came to 14 bases. Germline V gene sequence: CDR1 LNHDA, CDR2 SQIVND (reference sequence). The receptor comes from a female donor in good health, enrolled as a control in a pregnancy study. The gene calls are TRBV19 and TRBJ2-1, with D hard to call. This specimen consisted of CD4+ T cells from peripheral blood mononuclear cells, obtained in the first trimester of pregnancy. The CDR3 nucleotides read TGTGCCAGTAGCACTTCTCAAGTACATGAGCAGTTCTTC. Amino acid sequence: CASSTSQVHEQFF.